This is a list of T cell receptor beta chains from one sample in a study of cytomegalovirus exposure and HLA in healthy donors. The protocol was immunoSEQ multiplex PCR, while the TCRdb copy is restricted to in-frame clones and leaves out a portion. The data hold roughly 150,000 clones, with over 75% observed a single time. What was sequenced was PBMCs. Every receptor here comes from a male donor in good health and CMV-seronegative. CDR3s leave out the opening cysteine and the closing phenylalanine or tryptophan. The order of the fields is V gene, J gene, clone size, CDR3 protein. Size is omitted from some rows. Given values are once, few, many or a class for expanded clones.

>TRBV6-6|TRBJ1-5|few
ASILSLNQPQH
>TRBV19|TRBJ2-6|-
ASSRQDSSGANVLT
>TRBV15|TRBJ1-2|-
ATSRDPGQSYGYT
>TRBV21-1|TRBJ1-1|-
ASSPVGEANTEAF
>TRBV7-8|TRBJ1-1|once
ASSLVTGGASTEAF
>TRBV7-2|TRBJ1-4|-
ASSTRQGAKEKLF
>TRBV4-3|TRBJ2-7|few
ASSQDSQGLDEQY
>TRBV5-4|-|-
ASSLGDSSYEQY
>TRBV5-1|TRBJ2-1|-
ASSLGRQNEQF
>TRBV28|TRBJ1-1|-
ATKGAADYTEAF
>TRBV4-3|TRBJ2-2|-
ASSRARDSNTGELF
>TRBV14|TRBJ2-1|-
ASSHFETYNEQF
>TRBV5-1|TRBJ2-2|-
ASTTGGRTGELF
>TRBV18|TRBJ1-6|-
ASSPTPGDNSPLH
>TRBV5-5|TRBJ2-7|-
ASSLRDRGTYEQY
>TRBV2|TRBJ2-5|few
ASSEPVPGGTQY
>TRBV6-5|TRBJ1-2|-
ASSYSQRVNYGYT
>TRBV7-9|TRBJ1-4|-
ASSPGQGASEKLF
>TRBV5-1|TRBJ2-7|once
ASSLTSGGIINEQY
>TRBV6-1|TRBJ1-6|-
ASNIPGQGGSPLH
>TRBV7-2|TRBJ1-4|-
ASSLTADDEKLF
>TRBV14|TRBJ2-2|-
ASSPRRGDTGELF
>TRBV5-5|TRBJ2-1|few
ASSLTSGSYNEQF
>TRBV19|TRBJ1-5|-
ASGAQGPQH
>TRBV29-1|TRBJ1-5|-
SAADRGQPQH
>TRBV19|TRBJ1-6|-
ATRNPSQNSPLH
>TRBV5-6|TRBJ1-2|once
ASSLWSLRYGYT
>TRBV7-6|TRBJ1-6|-
ASSLNTPGQGNSPLH
>TRBV6-1|TRBJ1-6|-
ASSDEAFYNSPLH
>TRBV30|TRBJ1-4|-
AWSAGGGTNEKLF
>TRBV19|TRBJ2-2|-
ASSINTGAGELF
>TRBV5-4|TRBJ2-3|-
ASSPGGGLADTQY
>TRBV5-6|TRBJ2-2|-
ASSLFWSRQGRTGELF
>TRBV9|TRBJ1-1|once
ASSVEGATEAF
>TRBV6-6|TRBJ2-7|once
ASSYLWDRGPYEQY
>TRBV7-2|TRBJ2-5|-
ASSSGLAGGRETQY
>TRBV7-9|TRBJ2-1|-
ASSSPLAEQF
>TRBV7-8|TRBJ2-7|-
ASSQGGSGSYEQY
>TRBV9|TRBJ2-2|-
ASSVGSGELF
>TRBV2|TRBJ2-2|few
ASSVSQGLGELF
>TRBV30|TRBJ1-3|few
AWSGQVLPGNTIY
>TRBV4-1|TRBJ1-5|-
ASSQASGTSSNQPQH
>TRBV5-1|TRBJ1-1|-
ASSLDRMNTEAF
>TRBV11-2|TRBJ1-1|-
ASSPGGGRNTEAF
>TRBV6-6|TRBJ2-3|-
ASTGDRRILTDTQY
>TRBV30|TRBJ2-3|-
AWSLGGDTQY
>TRBV5-1|TRBJ2-1|once
ASSLATGGGSENEQF
>TRBV7-8|TRBJ2-1|-
ASSLAETGTEQF
>TRBV27|TRBJ2-7|few
ASSLNRVSYEQY
>TRBV19|TRBJ1-2|-
ASARTGAPPNYGYT
>TRBV10-3|TRBJ2-3|-
ATKTGGTDTQY
>TRBV5-1|TRBJ1-2|-
ASSFKTPGQGFDGYT
>TRBV7-9|TRBJ2-7|-
ASKRDSKYEQY
>TRBV5-6|TRBJ2-1|few
ASSLAGQGQGEQF
>TRBV10-3|TRBJ2-3|few
AILHLVTDTQY
>TRBV30|TRBJ1-2|-
AWSVSGGYT
>TRBV27|TRBJ1-5|-
ASSPRPDIGNQPQH
>TRBV18|TRBJ1-5|-
ASSPGQGFNQPQH
>TRBV19|TRBJ2-5|-
ASSIQGQGQETQY